This TCR beta chain is drawn from a study of blood T cell repertoires in COVID-19. The method was immunoSEQ multiplex PCR; TCRdb's version includes in-frame clones alone and lacks a portion of them. Here the sample spans 120,000 to 150,000 clones, 80% to 90% being singletons. This CDR3 is built from 13 residues. Per germline, CDR1 SGHTA and CDR2 FQGNSA. The junction had 5 bases not matched to a gene; V was cut back by 5 bases and J by 5 bases. Source material: peripheral blood. This clonotype originated in a woman aged 55 to 70 with active COVID-19. The V gene is TRBV7-2, the J gene TRBJ2-5; TRBD1 matches at 7 bases. CDR3 sequence (DNA): TGTGCCAGCAGCACAGGGGTCAGGGAGACCCAGTACTTC. Translating gives CASSTGVRETQYF.